These 13 T cell receptor beta chains came from one sample sequenced in a study of response to subunit inactivated influenza vaccine. Each CDR3 protein is one row after TCRdb ran MiXCR on the RT-PCR reads. The sample records a few hundred thousand distinct CDR3 sequences, approximately 7.2% being singletons. Sequenced material: PBMCs from blood, taken less than 30 months after vaccination. Source of these receptors: a man aged 50-75 years who received an inactivated influenza vaccine.

This clonotype was seen more than once but under ten times. V is TRBV20-1 and J is TRBJ1-5, with D possibly matching TRBD1 (5 bases). The ends were cut back, 6 bases at V and 0 bases at J, with 15 bases in the middle. Germline loops: CDR1 DFQATT, CDR2 SNEGSKA (reference sequence). The CDR3 spans 15 residues. CDR3 sequence reads: CSALDWTSSNQPQHF. The CDR3 DNA sequence: TGCAGTGCCCTGGATTGGACAAGTAGCAATCAGCCCCAGCATTTT.

The chain employs TRBV20-1 and TRBJ1-1, with no clear D. From germline, CDR1 is DFQATT and CDR2 SNEGSKA (reference sequence). Trimming shortened V by 1 base and J by 0 bases, and 9 bases separated the two germline ends. This CDR3 is built from 14 residues. Written as DNA, the CDR3 is TGCAGTGCTAGAGTAACAGTCATGAACACTGAAGCTTTCTTT. Encoded protein: CSARVTVMNTEAFF.

This clonotype was seen repeatedly, ten times or more. This chain links TRBV6-2 or TRBV6-3 with TRBJ1-1; weak D call: TRBD1 (5 bases). Germline loops: CDR1 MNHEY, CDR2 SVGEGT. Trimming removed 8 bases at V and 1 base at J, with 8 bases between. The CDR3 consists of 12 residues. In DNA, the CDR3 is TGTGCCAGCGGCAGGGCGAACACTGAAGCTTTCTTT. Its translation: CASGRANTEAFF.

The CDR3 reads CASSFTSGGNTDTQYF. For the CDR3, the DNA is TGTGCCAGCAGCTTTACTAGCGGGGGTAACACAGATACGCAGTATTTT. This chain uses TRBV7-2 with TRBJ2-3, with 11 bases that match TRBD2. Looked up from germline, CDR1 is SGHTA and CDR2 is FQGNSA. Germline trimming cut 3 bases from V and 2 bases from J; bases unmatched to any gene: 4. The CDR3 has 16 residues.

This clonotype was detected a few times. The chain carries TRBV2 and TRBJ2-7, with 9 bases identical to TRBD1. Germline values: CDR1 SNHLY, CDR2 FYNNEI. The ends lost 7 bases at V and 1 base at J; junction bases unmatched: 5. The CDR3 is made up of 14 amino acids. The CDR3 region is CASKPDRGSYEQYF. The CDR3 coding sequence is TGTGCCAGCAAGCCAGACAGGGGGTCCTACGAGCAGTACTTC.

This clonotype was seen only a few times. This chain links TRBV12-3 or TRBV12-4 with TRBJ2-3; no firm D call. This CDR3 spans 14 amino acids. V was shortened by 5 bases and J by 5 bases, with 14 bases between the two germline ends. In DNA form, the CDR3 reads TGTGCCAGCAGTCGGACGGGTAACGAAGATACGCAGTATTTT. It translates to CASSRTGNEDTQYF.

The DNA for the CDR3 is TGTGCCAGCAGCCGTGAAGAGACCCAGTACTTC. This translates into CASSREETQYF. The chain links TRBV5-6 to TRBJ2-5; D remains ambiguous. Germline CDR1 SGHDT, CDR2 YYEEEE. Between the trimmed V and J ends, which lost 4 bases and 3 bases, there was a span of 4 bases. CDR3 length: 11 residues.

This clonotype occurred a few times. This chain connects TRBV6-1 to TRBJ2-1; D possibly corresponds to TRBD1 (6 bases). Germline V gene lookup returns CDR1 MNHNS and CDR2 SASEGT. Trimming took 6 bases from V and 6 from J, leaving 12 bases between them. This CDR3 is built from 13 residues. The DNA for the CDR3 is TGTGCCAGCAGGGACAGTGCGCGCAATGAGCAGTTCTTC. It encodes CASRDSARNEQFF.

This clonotype has a handful of counts. This chain links TRBV6-2 or TRBV6-3 with TRBJ2-4; the match to TRBD2 covers 11 bases. From germline, CDR1 is MNHEY and CDR2 SVGEGT. This CDR3 has 14 amino acids. V lost 6 bases, J lost 5 bases, and 3 bases stayed unmatched. The CDR3 region has the DNA TGTGCCAGCAGGCTGACTAGCGGGGAAAACATTCAGTACTTC. This translates into CASRLTSGENIQYF.

The V call is TRBV15, the J call TRBJ1-1, with TRBD1 matching 9 bases. CDR1 and CDR2 from the germline V gene are LNHNV and YYDKDF (reference sequence). The J segment lost 4 bases and the V segment lost 1 base, leaving 10 bases of the junction unmatched. The CDR3 contains 17 residues. The CDR3 DNA sequence: TGTGCCACCAGCAGAGCGGGAGGGACAGGGATAGCCACTGAAGCTTTCTTT. Protein: CATSRAGGTGIATEAFF.

The chain employs TRBV6-5 and TRBJ2-3; D is undetermined. Germline V gives CDR1 MNHEY, CDR2 SVGAGI. This CDR3 is built from 14 residues. Trimming pared 0 bases from V and 4 bases from J, leaving 8 bases between. CDR3 nucleotides: TGTGCCAGCAGTTACTCTTTTGGTGCAGATACGCAGTATTTT. Its protein is CASSYSFGADTQYF.

There are a few counts of this clonotype. V gene TRBV6-1 combines with J gene TRBJ2-2, with a possible D match to TRBD2 (7 bases). Trimming left V 6 bases short and J 4 bases short, with 21 bases between. Looked up from germline, CDR1 is MNHNS and CDR2 is SASEGT. The CDR3 runs 17 residues. The CDR3 loop reads CASSPTSGGLRTGELFF. The CDR3 coding sequence is TGTGCCAGCAGCCCTACATCCGGGGGGCTACGCACCGGGGAGCTGTTTTTT.

This clonotype was seen more than once but under ten times. The genes are TRBV20-1 and TRBJ2-5; no clear D. V was shortened by 6 bases and J by 2 bases, with 10 bases between the two germline ends. Germline V CDR1 and CDR2: DFQATT, SNEGSKA (reference sequence). The CDR3 is 12 amino acids. The CDR3 nucleotides are TGCAGTGCGTCGATCCGTCAAGAGACCCAGTACTTC. Translation: CSASIRQETQYF.